The 10 T cell receptor beta chains below come from one sample, sequenced in a study of T cell repertoires in cytomegalovirus infection. Their recognized antigens are unknown. TCRdb used MiXCR to reprocess the reads, holding one entry per CDR3 protein. The sample shows approximately 390,000 distinct CDR3 sequences, about 32% of them seen only once. Sample: cultured PBMCs, taken from culture after CMV antigen stimulation. These receptors were taken from a human donor in good health (CMV status not recorded). Some clones in this sample may be carry-over from other donors' samples.

The CDR3 DNA is TGTGCCAGCAGTGAAGAACTACTAGCGGGAGGGTACAATGAGCAGTTCTTC. Its translation: CASSEELLAGGYNEQFF. The chain recombines TRBV28 with TRBJ2-1; 13 positions match TRBD2. The CDR3 extends over 17 amino acids. CDR1 and CDR2 (germline): MDHEN, SYDVKM. The ends lost 5 bases at V and 4 bases at J; junction bases unmatched: 8.

This clonotype was seen only a few times. This chain links TRBV27 with TRBJ1-2; perhaps TRBD1 as D (6 bases). CDR3 length: 13 residues. Germline V gives CDR1 MNHEY, CDR2 SMNVEV (reference sequence). Trimming removed 5 bases at V and 2 bases at J, with 9 bases between. The CDR3 region is CASSRGPNYGYTF. CDR3 bases: TGTGCCAGCAGTCGGGGGCCAAACTATGGCTACACCTTC.

Turning to this clonotype: Sequence at one end of the junction differs from germline and may be a read error. V is TRBV29-1 and J is TRBJ2-5; D gene unclear. Per germline, CDR1 SQVTM and CDR2 ANQGSEA. This CDR3 region has 15 residues. This chain's CDR3 is CSVVAFGEFQETKRF. CDR3 in DNA: TGCAGCGTTGTGGCTTTCGGAGAATTTCAAGAGACCAAGAGGTTC.

The rearrangement links TRBV2 to TRBJ2-7, with 12 bases matching TRBD2. Per the germline V gene, CDR1 is SNHLY and CDR2 is FYNNEI. There are 17 residues in the CDR3. Germline trimming cut 3 bases from V and 2 bases from J; bases unmatched to any gene: 8. Here the CDR3 DNA reads TGTGCCAGCAGTGATGTTGGGACTAGCGGGCCCACCTACGAGCAGTACTTC. As protein: CASSDVGTSGPTYEQYF. The whole variable domain, remainder taken from reference TRBV2 and TRBJ2-7, is EPEVTQTPSHQVTQMGQEVILRCVPISNHLYFYWYRQILGQKVEFLVSFYNNEISEKSEIFDDQFSVERPDGSNFTLKIRSTKLEDSAMYFCASSDVGTSGPTYEQYFGPGTRLTVT.

The chain carries TRBV7-2 and TRBJ2-7, with 8 bases that match TRBD2. The J segment lost 6 bases and the V segment lost 1 base, leaving 8 bases of the junction unmatched. CDR3 length: 15 residues. Germline V gives CDR1 SGHTA, CDR2 FQGNSA. For the CDR3, the DNA is TGTGCCAGCAGCTTAGGGACCGGACTAGCTTCCGAGCAGTACGTC. This codes for CASSLGTGLASEQYV.

V and J are TRBV2 and TRBJ1-1; D remains ambiguous. The CDR3 extends over 15 amino acids. The V end lost 6 bases, the J end lost 5 bases, and 19 bases lay between the germline ends. Germline loops: CDR1 SNHLY, CDR2 FYNNEI. CDR3 protein: CASSQSVNFGTEAFF. The CDR3 nucleotides read TGTGCCAGCAGCCAGAGTGTAAACTTTGGGACTGAAGCTTTCTTT.

The chain is built from TRBV4-1 and TRBJ2-2; 12 nucleotides line up with TRBD2. Germline V gene lookup returns CDR1 MGHRA and CDR2 YSYEKL. With V trimmed by 4 bases and J by 0 bases, 0 bases remained unmatched. This CDR3 comprises 16 residues. The CDR3 is CASSRLAGANTGELFF. CDR3 nucleotides: TGCGCCAGCAGCCGACTAGCGGGAGCGAACACCGGGGAGCTGTTTTTT.

CDR3 residues: CASMEAPNYGYTF. The CDR3 DNA is TGTGCCAGCATGGAAGCGCCTAACTATGGCTACACCTTC. V gene TRBV6-5 combines with J gene TRBJ1-2; D is unresolved. CDR3 length: 13 residues. The germline V gene has CDR1 MNHEY and CDR2 SVGAGI. Trimming removed 7 bases at V and 0 bases at J, with 9 bases between.

The chain uses TRBV7-2 and TRBJ1-2; D might be TRBD1 (6 bases). Trimming took 1 base from V and 8 from J, leaving 11 bases between them. CDR1 and CDR2 from the germline V gene are SGHTA and FQGNSA. The CDR3 is 13 amino acids. The CDR3 DNA follows: TGTGCCAGCAGCTTAGGGGGGCGTCGAGGCTACACCTTC. It is translated as CASSLGGRRGYTF. Full variable domain (remainder filled in from reference TRBV7-2 and TRBJ1-2): GAGVSQSPSNKVTEKGKDVELRCDPISGHTALYWYRQSLGQGLEFLIYFQGNSAPDKSGLPSDRFSAERTGGSVSTLTIQRTQQEDSAVYLCASSLGGRRGYTFGSGTRLTVV.

This chain joins TRBV18 and TRBJ1-2, with D unresolved. The CDR3 length is 15 residues. The germline V and J ends were trimmed by 8 bases and 3 bases, with 19 bases remaining between them. The germline V gene encodes CDR1 KGHSH and CDR2 LQKENI. CDR3 loop: CASTLQDLGDYGYTF. The CDR3 region has the DNA TGTGCCAGCACGCTACAAGACCTAGGCGACTATGGCTACACCTTC.